The clone carrying this TCR beta chain was recorded once. These data are taken from a study of blood T cell repertoires in COVID-19. Across the study: COVID-19 samples, acute and convalescent, were from the United States, Italy and Spain. Sources were T cells, B-cell-depleted T cells, or PBMCs; the material itself was cDNA or gDNA.

This CDR3 comprises 16 residues. Per the germline V gene, CDR1 is GTSNPN and CDR2 is SVGIG (reference sequence). V gave up 3 bases and J gave up 4 bases, with 19 bases separating them. Study processing details: Reference gene primer amplification in the assay estimated nucleated cell counts. Sequenced by immunoSEQ multiplex PCR; TCRdb stores in-frame clones only, minus some. The V and J calls and clone size were taken over from that table, and D and trimming were inferred from the DNA. The sample yields approximately 68,000 clones, over 75% seen once. The clonotype was recovered from a man between 65 and 85 years old with active or convalescent COVID-19. This chain links TRBV30 with TRBJ1-5; no reliable D call. Sequencing input: peripheral blood. The CDR3, as DNA: TGTGCCTGGAGGAGCCCTAGGGCAGGCGGGAATCAGCCCCAGCATTTT. It specifies CAWRSPRAGGNQPQHF.